A selection of T cell receptor beta chains follows, all from one sample in a study of blood T cell repertoires in COVID-19. Method: immunoSEQ multiplex PCR; TCRdb's copy keeps in-frame clones and lacks some. Of roughly 250,000 clones detected, roughly four fifths appear once; the ten largest clones hold over 8%. Sequencing used peripheral blood. These receptors were obtained from a woman of 80 years or more with acute or convalescent COVID-19. Each CDR3 is given with its conserved first and last residue. D genes are given only for firm matches.

J gene: TRBJ1-1; V gene: TRBV6-5; D gene: TRBD1; CDR3 protein: CASSYGTGTMNTEAFF
J gene: TRBJ2-1; V gene: TRBV28; D gene: TRBD1; CDR3 protein: CASSTTGVRFYNEQFF
J gene: TRBJ2-1; V gene: TRBV10-3; D gene: .; CDR3 protein: CAITPSAGEYEQFF
J gene: TRBJ2-2; V gene: TRBV27; D gene: TRBD1; CDR3 protein: CASSPTPGQENTGELFF
J gene: TRBJ1-3; V gene: TRBV5-1; D gene: .; CDR3 protein: CASSPRLSGASGNTIYF
J gene: TRBJ2-2; V gene: TRBV2; D gene: .; CDR3 protein: CASKGNSANTGELFF
J gene: TRBJ2-3; V gene: TRBV2; D gene: .; CDR3 protein: CASSPPTGFGRYF
J gene: TRBJ1-5; V gene: TRBV4-1; D gene: TRBD1; CDR3 protein: CASSRRQGDQPQHF
J gene: TRBJ2-1; V gene: TRBV19; D gene: .; CDR3 protein: CASSVTPGGQQFF
J gene: TRBJ2-1; V gene: TRBV5-1; D gene: TRBD1; CDR3 protein: CASGIRTGASYNEQFF
J gene: TRBJ1-5; V gene: TRBV5-5; D gene: TRBD1; CDR3 protein: CASSRGTGDNQPQHF
J gene: TRBJ1-6; V gene: TRBV27; D gene: .; CDR3 protein: CATRGGSYNSPLHF
J gene: TRBJ1-1; V gene: TRBV4-1; D gene: .; CDR3 protein: CASSQVQGNTEAFF
J gene: TRBJ1-1; V gene: TRBV5-1; D gene: .; CDR3 protein: CASSASWSTEAFF
J gene: TRBJ1-2; V gene: TRBV12-5; D gene: TRBD1; CDR3 protein: CASLRDRGLTYGYTF
J gene: TRBJ2-3; V gene: TRBV24-1; D gene: TRBD2; CDR3 protein: CATSDPRGSGGAIDTQYF
J gene: TRBJ1-4; V gene: TRBV19; D gene: .; CDR3 protein: CASSTGGRGPWEKLFF
J gene: TRBJ2-5; V gene: TRBV5-8; D gene: TRBD1; CDR3 protein: CASSLTGVGETQYF
J gene: TRBJ2-7; V gene: TRBV15; D gene: .; CDR3 protein: CATSRVPGDYEQYF
J gene: TRBJ2-3; V gene: TRBV29-1; D gene: .; CDR3 protein: CSARRSTDTQYF
J gene: TRBJ1-1; V gene: TRBV7-3; D gene: .; CDR3 protein: CASSHTGTSEAFF